This T cell receptor beta chain emerged from a study of cytomegalovirus exposure and HLA in healthy donors. On this clone itself: Antigen specificity is unknown.

The study, taken as a whole, reports: Diagnosis of cytomegalovirus status made by the classifier reportedly showed high specificity and sensitivity. The TCR clusters that emerged in the first cohort tended, a later analysis found, to co-occur in the approximately 130 validation repertoires. Despite most TCR sequences being rare, some public TCRs occurred in many donors. 150 or so TCR beta chains were listed as cytomegalovirus-associated.

Clones were read by immunoSEQ multiplex PCR, and TCRdb kept only the in-frame ones, dropping some. The sample lists about 82,000 clones; 93% were seen once. There are 14 residues in the CDR3. Per germline, CDR1 MNHNY and CDR2 SVGAGI (reference sequence). Trimming took off 3 bases at V and 7 bases at J, with 16 bases between the two ends. The sample taken for sequencing was PBMCs. The chain combines TRBV6-6 with TRBJ2-7, with a weak D call TRBD2 (7 bases). The receptor was isolated from a man between 18 and 35 years old in good health and CMV-seronegative. The CDR3 DNA reads as TGTGCCAGCAGTTATGGGGGGGCCCTTGGGGAGCAGTACTTC. It translates to CASSYGGALGEQYF.